This TCR beta chain was identified during a study of T cells after yellow fever vaccination. The V gene lost 5 bases and the J gene lost 8 bases, with 12 bases spanning the gap. Germline V gene sequence: CDR1 DFQATT, CDR2 SNEGSKA (reference sequence). The CDR3 sequence is 11 residues long. UMIs and a universal primer site were added when TCR cDNA was made by 5'RACE template switching. TCRdb called the 5' RACE reads again in MiXCR, with one record for every CDR3 protein. The sample holds about 360,000 distinct CDR3 sequences; about 6% are singletons and the top ten take 15%. General study results and limits: A weaker but faster secondary response was observed, peaking on day 5 versus 15. Of the clonotypes, a small share occurred in both CD4 and CD8 compartments.

This clonotype appeared many times. The antigen remains undetermined. The chain has TRBV20-1 and TRBJ1-2; D remains unclear. This TCR was sampled from a man under 40 who received the YFV17D yellow fever vaccine. The specimen comprised PBMCs, sampled 5 days after the yellow fever booster vaccination. CDR3 sequence: CSAAWNGGYTF. CDR3 DNA: TGCAGTGCTGCCTGGAACGGGGGCTACACCTTC.